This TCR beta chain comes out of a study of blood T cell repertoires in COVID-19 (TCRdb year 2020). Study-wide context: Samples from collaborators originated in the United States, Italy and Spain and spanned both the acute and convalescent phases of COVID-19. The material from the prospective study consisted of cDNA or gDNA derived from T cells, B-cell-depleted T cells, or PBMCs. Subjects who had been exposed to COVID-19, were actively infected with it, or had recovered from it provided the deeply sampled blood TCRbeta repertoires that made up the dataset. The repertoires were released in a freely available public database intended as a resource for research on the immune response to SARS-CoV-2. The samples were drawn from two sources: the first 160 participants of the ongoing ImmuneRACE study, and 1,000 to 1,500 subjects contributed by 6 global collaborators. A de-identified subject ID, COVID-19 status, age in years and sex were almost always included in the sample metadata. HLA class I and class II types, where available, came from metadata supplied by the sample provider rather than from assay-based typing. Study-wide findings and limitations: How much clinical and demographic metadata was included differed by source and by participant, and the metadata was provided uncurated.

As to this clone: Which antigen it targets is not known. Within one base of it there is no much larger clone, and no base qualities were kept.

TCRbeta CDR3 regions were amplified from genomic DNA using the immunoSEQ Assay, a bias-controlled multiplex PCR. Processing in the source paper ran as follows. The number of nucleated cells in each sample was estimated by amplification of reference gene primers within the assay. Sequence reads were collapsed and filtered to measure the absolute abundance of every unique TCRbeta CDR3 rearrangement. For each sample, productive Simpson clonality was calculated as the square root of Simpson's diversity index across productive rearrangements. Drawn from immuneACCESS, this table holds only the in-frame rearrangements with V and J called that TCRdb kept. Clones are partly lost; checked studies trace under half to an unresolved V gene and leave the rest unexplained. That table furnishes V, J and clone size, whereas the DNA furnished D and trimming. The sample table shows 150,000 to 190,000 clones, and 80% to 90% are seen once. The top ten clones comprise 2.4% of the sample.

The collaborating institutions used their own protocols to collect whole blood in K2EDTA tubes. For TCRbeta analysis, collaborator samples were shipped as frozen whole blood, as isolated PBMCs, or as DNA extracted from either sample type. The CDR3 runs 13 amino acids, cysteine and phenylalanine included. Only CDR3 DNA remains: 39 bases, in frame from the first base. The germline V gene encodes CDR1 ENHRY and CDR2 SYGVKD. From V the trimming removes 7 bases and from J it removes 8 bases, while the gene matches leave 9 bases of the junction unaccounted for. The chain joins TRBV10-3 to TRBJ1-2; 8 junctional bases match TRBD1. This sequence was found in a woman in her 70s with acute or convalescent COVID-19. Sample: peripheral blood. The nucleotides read TGTGCCATCACCATCTCAGGGGGCTACGGCTACACCTTC. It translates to CAITISGGYGYTF.